This T cell receptor beta chain stems from a study of cytomegalovirus exposure and HLA in healthy donors. Germline CDR1 is KGHSH and CDR2 is LQKENI. V lost 5 bases and J lost 0; bases outside the gene matches: 5. The CDR3 spans 16 residues. Study-level results: For most TCR sequences rarity was the rule, although some public TCRs occurred in many donors.

This clone was recorded only once. Its antigen remains unidentified. 60 Vbeta and 13 Jbeta primers were used in PCR. Libraries were prepared by immunoSEQ multiplex PCR; TCRdb keeps only in-frame clonotypes and omits some of them. Of about 160,000 clones listed, around four fifths are singletons. The rearrangement links TRBV18 to TRBJ2-2; the match to TRBD2 covers 8 bases. This clonotype was obtained from a man between 45 and 60 years old in good health and CMV-seropositive. The specimen was PBMCs. As DNA, the CDR3 is TGTGCCAGCTCAAATCCGGGAGGGACGAACACCGGGGAGCTGTTTTTT. This translates into CASSNPGGTNTGELFF.